This T cell receptor beta chain was sequenced during a study of T cell repertoires in cytomegalovirus infection. On the study more broadly: Selected CMV epitopes included recently identified HLA-C-restricted ones as well as well-studied HLA-B-restricted ones. CMV infection plus the matching HLA type was flagged by public TCR beta signatures. Whole-study results and caveats: Ex vivo, HLA-C-restricted CMV-specific TCR beta clonotypes prevailed over the rest of the response.

As for this clonotype: Its antigen is not known.

TCRdb redid the calling of the reads with MiXCR, one entry per CDR3 protein. Of approximately 730,000 distinct CDR3 sequences listed, roughly 30% are singletons. This sample comprised cultured PBMCs, obtained from culture after CMV antigen stimulation. The sequence derives from a human donor in good health (CMV status not recorded). Some clones in this sample may be carry-over from other donors' samples.

CDR3 in DNA: TGTGCCAGCAGACCCACCCTAGCGGGAGGCCACAATGAGCAGTTCTTC. Protein: CASRPTLAGGHNEQFF. The J gene is TRBJ2-1, the V gene TRBV12-3 or TRBV12-4, with 11 bases matching TRBD2. V trimming: 6 bases; J trimming: 5 bases; junction bases outside the gene matches: 9. This CDR3 contains 16 residues.